This TCR beta chain was recorded in a study of post-analysis software for immune sequencing data. Looking at the study overall: Clinical courses comprised relapsing-remitting, secondary progressive and progressive-relapsing multiple sclerosis.

In this sample, this clonotype turned up a few times. Its antigen is as yet unknown. Prepared TCR beta cDNA libraries contained unique molecular identifiers. TCRdb re-analysed the PCR reads in MiXCR, keeping a single row per CDR3 protein. The data show 800,000 to 950,000 distinct CDR3 sequences, roughly half seen once. Regarding the study as a whole: Patients had higher frequencies than controls of a handful of TRBV segments, including TRBV5-6, TRBV5-1 and TRBV20-1.

This CDR3 comprises 15 residues. Germline loops: CDR1 SQVTM, CDR2 ANQGSEA. The trim removed 6 bases at V and 2 bases at J, leaving 11 bases unmatched. This TCR was recovered from a girl aged 5-17 years with multiple sclerosis. The rearrangement joins TRBV29-1 to TRBJ2-7; 9 nucleotides align to TRBD2. The sequencing input was blood. Written as DNA, the CDR3 is TGCAGCGTGGCCGTGGGTGGCGGGGGGGCCTACGAGCAGTACTTC. This gives the protein CSVAVGGGGAYEQYF.